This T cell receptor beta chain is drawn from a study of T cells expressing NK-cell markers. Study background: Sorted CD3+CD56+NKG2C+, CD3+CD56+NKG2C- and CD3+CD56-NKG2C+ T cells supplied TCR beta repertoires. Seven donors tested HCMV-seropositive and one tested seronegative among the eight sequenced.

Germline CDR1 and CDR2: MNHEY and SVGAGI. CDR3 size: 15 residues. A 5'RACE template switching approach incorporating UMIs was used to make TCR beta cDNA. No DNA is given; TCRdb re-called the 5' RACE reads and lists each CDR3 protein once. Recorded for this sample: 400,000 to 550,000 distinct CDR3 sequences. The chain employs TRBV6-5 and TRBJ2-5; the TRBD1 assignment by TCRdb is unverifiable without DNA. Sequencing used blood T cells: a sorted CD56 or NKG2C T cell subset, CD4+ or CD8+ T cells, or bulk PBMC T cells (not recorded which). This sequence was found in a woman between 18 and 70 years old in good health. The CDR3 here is CASSYGTGPQETQYF.